This T cell receptor beta chain was obtained from a study of cytomegalovirus exposure and HLA in healthy donors. Findings and caveats of the study: The authors enumerated roughly 180 TCR beta chains as linked to cytomegalovirus.

The study drew the donors from its roughly 120-subject validation cohort, separate from the approximately 700-subject first cohort. TCRdb's table, derived via immunoSEQ multiplex PCR, lists solely in-frame clones and lacks some. This sample has 100,000 to 130,000 clones, with approximately 85% found just once. This clone was found once. Its cognate antigen is unknown. A junction end diverges from the germline sequence, so it may reflect a read error. CDR1 WSHSY and CDR2 SAAADI come from the germline V gene. CDR3 size: 18 residues. The chain joins TRBV10-2 to TRBJ2-6; 7 positions match TRBD1. The sample consisted of PBMCs. This clonotype was obtained from a woman aged 18-29 years in good health and CMV-seronegative. The CDR3 region is CASRESWDSAPGANVLTF. In DNA form, the CDR3 reads TGCGCCAGCAGAGAGTCTTGGGACAGCGCACCTGGGGCCAACGTCCTGACTTTC.